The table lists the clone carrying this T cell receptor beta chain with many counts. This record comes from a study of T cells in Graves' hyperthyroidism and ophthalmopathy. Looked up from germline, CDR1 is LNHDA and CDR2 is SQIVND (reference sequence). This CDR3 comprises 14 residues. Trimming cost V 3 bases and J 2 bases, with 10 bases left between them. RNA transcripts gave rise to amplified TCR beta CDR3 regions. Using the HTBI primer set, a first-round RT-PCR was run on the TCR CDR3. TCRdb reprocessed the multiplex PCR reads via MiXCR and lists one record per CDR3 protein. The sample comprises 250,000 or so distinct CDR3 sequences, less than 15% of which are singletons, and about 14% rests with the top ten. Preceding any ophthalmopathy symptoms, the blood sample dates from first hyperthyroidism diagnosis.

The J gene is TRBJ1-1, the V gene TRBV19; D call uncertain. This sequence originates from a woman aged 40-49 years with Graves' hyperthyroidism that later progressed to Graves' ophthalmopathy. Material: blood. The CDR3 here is CASSMGGGNTEAFF. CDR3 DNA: TGTGCCAGTAGTATGGGAGGCGGAAACACTGAAGCTTTCTTT. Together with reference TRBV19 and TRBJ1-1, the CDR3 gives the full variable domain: DGGITQSPKYLFRKEGQNVTLSCEQNLNHDAMYWYRQDPGQGLRLIYYSQIVNDFQKGDIAEGYSVSREKKESFPLTVTSAQKNPTAFYLCASSMGGGNTEAFFGQGTRLTVV.